This paragraph covers one T cell receptor beta chain sequence. What it binds is not known. Trimming removed 0 bases from V and 3 bases from J, with 18 bases in between. Germline lookup yields CDR1 SGDLS and CDR2 YYNGEE. The CDR3 spans 17 residues. Use of 60 Vbeta and 13 Jbeta primers characterized the PCR. Assay used: immunoSEQ multiplex PCR; TCRdb lists only in-frame clones, some missing. The data hold more than 100,000 clones, with 50% to 75% observed a single time. The data were obtained in a study of cytomegalovirus exposure and HLA in healthy donors. Study outcomes and limitations: Associated with cytomegalovirus, according to the listing, were around 160 TCR beta chains. A later look showed TCR association rates differing by HLA locus, highest for DRB1 and lowest for HLA-C. Cytomegalovirus status was reportedly diagnosed by the classifier with high sensitivity and specificity.

This chain connects TRBV9 to TRBJ1-1; perhaps TRBD1 as D (5 bases). The clonotype comes from a woman in her forties in good health and CMV-seropositive. The sequenced sample consisted of PBMCs. The CDR3 nucleotides are TGTGCCAGCAGCGTAGGCCCTGGGAGGGGCGAAGACACTGAAGCTTTCTTT. Protein: CASSVGPGRGEDTEAFF.